This T cell receptor (beta chain) came from a study of beta chain features in type 1 diabetes. Study as a whole: Patients shared similar age, gender and cell yields with healthy donors.

Trimming cost V 7 bases and J 5 bases; bases outside gene matches: 7. The CDR3 consists of 15 residues. Germline-derived CDR1 and CDR2 are SQVTM and ANQGSEA. Findings and caveats of the study: Researchers cautioned that cDNA sequencing could over-represent cells with high TCR expression. People with Type 1 diabetes carried modestly yet significantly shorter TCRB CDR3s in all four CD4+ subsets. Patients' naive, central memory and Treg TCRB repertoires seemed closer to one another than those of healthy donors.

The entirety of the isolated RNA underwent reverse transcription, so expressed TCRB transcripts were sequenced. The table came from immunoSEQ multiplex PCR; TCRdb's copy has only in-frame clones and leaves some out. This sample yields roughly 300,000 clones, of which 14% are seen a single time; 0.015% to 0.02% belongs to the top ten. Remarks on this clone: What it recognizes is unknown.

This sequence joins TRBV29-1 and TRBJ2-2, with 13 bases matching TRBD2. The receptor was isolated from a man aged 25-45 years with type 1 diabetes. Sequencing input: naive CD4+ T cells from blood. The CDR3, as DNA: TGCAGCGCGCTGGGACTAGCGGGGTCGACCGGGGAGCTGTTTTTT. Protein sequence: CSALGLAGSTGELFF.